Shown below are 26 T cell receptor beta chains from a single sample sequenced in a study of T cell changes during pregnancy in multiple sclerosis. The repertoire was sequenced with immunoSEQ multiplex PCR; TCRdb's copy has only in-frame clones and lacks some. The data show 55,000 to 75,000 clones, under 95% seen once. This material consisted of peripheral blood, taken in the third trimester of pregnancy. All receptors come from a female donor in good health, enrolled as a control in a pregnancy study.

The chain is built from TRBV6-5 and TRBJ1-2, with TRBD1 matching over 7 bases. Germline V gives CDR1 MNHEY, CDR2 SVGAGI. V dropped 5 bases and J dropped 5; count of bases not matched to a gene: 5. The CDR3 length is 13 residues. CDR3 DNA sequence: TGTGCCAGCAGTCTTCGGGACAGATATGGCTACACCTTC. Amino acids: CASSLRDRYGYTF.

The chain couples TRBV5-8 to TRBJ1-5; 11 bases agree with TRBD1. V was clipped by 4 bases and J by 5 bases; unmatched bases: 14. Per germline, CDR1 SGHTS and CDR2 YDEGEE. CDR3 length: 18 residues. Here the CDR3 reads CASSLGTGGPGSDQPQHF. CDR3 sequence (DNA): TGTGCCAGCAGCCTGGGGACAGGGGGTCCCGGGAGCGATCAGCCCCAGCATTTT.

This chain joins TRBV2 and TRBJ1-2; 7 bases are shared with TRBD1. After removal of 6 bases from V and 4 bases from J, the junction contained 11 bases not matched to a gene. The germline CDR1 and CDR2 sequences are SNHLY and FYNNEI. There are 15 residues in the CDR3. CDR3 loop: CASRIGTATSYGYTF. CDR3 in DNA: TGTGCCAGCAGGATCGGGACAGCAACTAGCTATGGCTACACCTTC.

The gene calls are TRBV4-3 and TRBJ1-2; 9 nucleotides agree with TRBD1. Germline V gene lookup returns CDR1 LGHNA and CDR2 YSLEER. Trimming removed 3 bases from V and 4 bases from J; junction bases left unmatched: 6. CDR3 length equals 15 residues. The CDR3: CASSQGQGSGYGYTF. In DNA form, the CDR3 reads TGCGCCAGCAGCCAGGGACAGGGTTCAGGCTATGGCTACACCTTC.

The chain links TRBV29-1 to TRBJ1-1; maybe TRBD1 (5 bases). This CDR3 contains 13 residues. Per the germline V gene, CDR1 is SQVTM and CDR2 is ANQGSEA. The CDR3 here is CSGGTREATEAFF. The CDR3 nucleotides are TGCAGTGGGGGGACCCGGGAGGCGACTGAAGCTTTCTTT.

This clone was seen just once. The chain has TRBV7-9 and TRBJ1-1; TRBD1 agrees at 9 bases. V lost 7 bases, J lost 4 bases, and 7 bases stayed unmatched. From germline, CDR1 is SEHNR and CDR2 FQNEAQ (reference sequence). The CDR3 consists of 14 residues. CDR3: CASTGQGRITEAFF. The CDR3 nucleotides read TGTGCCAGCACCGGACAGGGGCGAATCACTGAAGCTTTCTTT.

Here the CDR3 reads CASSREGQETQYF. The CDR3 nucleotides are TGTGCCAGCAGCCGGGAGGGTCAAGAGACCCAGTACTTC. The genes are TRBV7-3 and TRBJ2-5; 8 bases align to TRBD2. V trimming: 5 bases; J trimming: 2 bases; junction bases outside the gene matches: 1. CDR1 SGHTA and CDR2 FQGTGA come from the germline V gene. The length of the CDR3 is 13 residues.

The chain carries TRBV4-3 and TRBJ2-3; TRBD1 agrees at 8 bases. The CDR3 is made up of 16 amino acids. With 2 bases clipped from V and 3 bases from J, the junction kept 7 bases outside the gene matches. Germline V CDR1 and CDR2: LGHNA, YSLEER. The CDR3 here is CASSQLTGVATDTQYF. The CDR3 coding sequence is TGCGCCAGCAGCCAACTGACAGGGGTTGCGACAGATACGCAGTATTTT.

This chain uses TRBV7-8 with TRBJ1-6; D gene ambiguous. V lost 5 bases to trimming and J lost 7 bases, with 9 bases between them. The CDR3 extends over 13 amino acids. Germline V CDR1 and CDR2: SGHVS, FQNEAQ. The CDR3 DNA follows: TGTGCCAGCAGCGTCGGTGTAAATTCACCCCTCCACTTT. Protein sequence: CASSVGVNSPLHF.

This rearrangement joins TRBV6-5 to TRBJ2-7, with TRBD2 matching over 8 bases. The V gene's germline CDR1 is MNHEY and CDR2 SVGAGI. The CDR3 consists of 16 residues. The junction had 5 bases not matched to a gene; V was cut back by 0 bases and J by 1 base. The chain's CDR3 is CASSYSGGGGSYEQYF. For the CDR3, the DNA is TGTGCCAGCAGTTACTCCGGGGGCGGGGGGTCCTACGAGCAGTACTTC.

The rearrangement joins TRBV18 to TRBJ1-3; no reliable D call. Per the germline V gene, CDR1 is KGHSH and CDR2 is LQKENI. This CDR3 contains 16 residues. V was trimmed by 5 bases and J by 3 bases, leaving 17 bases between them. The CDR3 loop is CASSVSSGSNGNTIYF. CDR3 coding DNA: TGTGCCAGCTCAGTCTCGTCAGGATCAAATGGAAACACCATATATTTT.

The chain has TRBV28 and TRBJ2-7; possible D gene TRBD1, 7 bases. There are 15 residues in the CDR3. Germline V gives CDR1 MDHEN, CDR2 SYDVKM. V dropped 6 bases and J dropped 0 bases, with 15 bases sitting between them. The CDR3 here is CASRPTGRSSYEQYF. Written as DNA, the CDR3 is TGTGCCAGCAGACCGACAGGGAGGAGCTCCTACGAGCAGTACTTC.

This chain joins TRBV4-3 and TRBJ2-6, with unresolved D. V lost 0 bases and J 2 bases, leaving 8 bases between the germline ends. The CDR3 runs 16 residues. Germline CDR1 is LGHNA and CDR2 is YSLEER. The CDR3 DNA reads TGCGCCAGCAGCCAAGATGGAGACCCTGGGGCCAACGTCCTGACTTTC. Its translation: CASSQDGDPGANVLTF.

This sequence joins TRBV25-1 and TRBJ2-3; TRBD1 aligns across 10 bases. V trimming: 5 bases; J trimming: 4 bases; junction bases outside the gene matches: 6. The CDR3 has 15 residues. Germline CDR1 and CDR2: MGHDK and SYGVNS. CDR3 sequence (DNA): TGTGCCAGCAGTAGCACCGGGACAGGGGCAGATACGCAGTATTTT. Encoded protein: CASSSTGTGADTQYF.

The CDR3 here is CASRRTGGNYGYTF. As DNA, the CDR3 is TGTGCCAGTAGACGGACTGGAGGGAACTATGGCTACACCTTC. The chain employs TRBV25-1 and TRBJ1-2; D not resolved. This CDR3 has 14 residues. V was cut by 9 bases and J by 2 bases, with 16 bases left in between. Germline V gene sequence: CDR1 MGHDK, CDR2 SYGVNS.

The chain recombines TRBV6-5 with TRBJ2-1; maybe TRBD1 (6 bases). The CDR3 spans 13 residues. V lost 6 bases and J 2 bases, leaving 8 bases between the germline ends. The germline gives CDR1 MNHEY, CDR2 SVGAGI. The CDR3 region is CASSRTAYNEQFF. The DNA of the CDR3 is TGTGCCAGCAGCAGGACAGCCTACAATGAGCAGTTCTTC.

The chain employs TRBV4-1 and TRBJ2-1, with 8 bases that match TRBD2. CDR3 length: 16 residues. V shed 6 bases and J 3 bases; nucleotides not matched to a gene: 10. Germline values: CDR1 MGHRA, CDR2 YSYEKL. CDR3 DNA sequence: TGCGCCAGCAGTCGAACGGGACTAGGGAGCTACAATGAGCAGTTCTTC. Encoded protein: CASSRTGLGSYNEQFF.

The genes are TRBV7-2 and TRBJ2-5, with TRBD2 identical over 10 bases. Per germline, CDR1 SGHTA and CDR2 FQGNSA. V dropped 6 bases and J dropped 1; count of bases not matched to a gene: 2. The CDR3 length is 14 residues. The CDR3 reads CASSRTSGQETQYF. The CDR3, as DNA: TGTGCCAGCAGTCGGACTAGCGGCCAAGAGACCCAGTACTTC.

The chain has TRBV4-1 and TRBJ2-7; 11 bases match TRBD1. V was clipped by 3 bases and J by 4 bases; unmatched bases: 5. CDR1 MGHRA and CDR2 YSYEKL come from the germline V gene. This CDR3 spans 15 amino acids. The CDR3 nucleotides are TGCGCCAGCAGCCAGACGGGGACAGGGGGTTACGAGCAGTACTTC. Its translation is CASSQTGTGGYEQYF.

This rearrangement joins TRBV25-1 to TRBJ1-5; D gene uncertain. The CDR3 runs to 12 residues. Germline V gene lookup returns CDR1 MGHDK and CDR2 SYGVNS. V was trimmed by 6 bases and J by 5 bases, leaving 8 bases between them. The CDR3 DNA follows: TGTGCCAGCAGCTTCGGGGATCAGCCCCAGCATTTT. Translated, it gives CASSFGDQPQHF.

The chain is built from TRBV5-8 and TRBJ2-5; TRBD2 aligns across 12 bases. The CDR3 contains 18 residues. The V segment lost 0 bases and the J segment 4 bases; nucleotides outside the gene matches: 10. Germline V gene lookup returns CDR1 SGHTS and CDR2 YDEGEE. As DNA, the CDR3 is TGTGCCAGCAGCTTGGCGAAAACTAGCGGGGGGAACTCAGAGACCCAGTACTTC. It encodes CASSLAKTSGGNSETQYF.

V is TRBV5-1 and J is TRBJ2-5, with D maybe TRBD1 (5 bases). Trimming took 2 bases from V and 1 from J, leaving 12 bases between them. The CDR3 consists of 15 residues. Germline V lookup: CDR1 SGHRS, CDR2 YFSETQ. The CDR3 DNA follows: TGCGCCAGCAGCTTAATCCAGGGAATCCAAGAGACCCAGTACTTC. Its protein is CASSLIQGIQETQYF.

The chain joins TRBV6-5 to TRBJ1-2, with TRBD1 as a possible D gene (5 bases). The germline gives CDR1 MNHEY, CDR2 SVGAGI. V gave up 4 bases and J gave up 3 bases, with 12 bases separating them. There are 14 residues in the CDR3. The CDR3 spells CASSSPRQYYGYTF. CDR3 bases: TGTGCCAGCAGTTCCCCGCGACAGTACTATGGCTACACCTTC.

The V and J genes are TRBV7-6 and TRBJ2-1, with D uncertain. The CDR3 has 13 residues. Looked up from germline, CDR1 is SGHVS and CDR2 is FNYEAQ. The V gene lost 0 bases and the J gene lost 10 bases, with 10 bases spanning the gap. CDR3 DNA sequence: TGTGCCAGCAGCTTAGCCCAGACTGGCGAGCAGTTCTTC. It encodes CASSLAQTGEQFF.

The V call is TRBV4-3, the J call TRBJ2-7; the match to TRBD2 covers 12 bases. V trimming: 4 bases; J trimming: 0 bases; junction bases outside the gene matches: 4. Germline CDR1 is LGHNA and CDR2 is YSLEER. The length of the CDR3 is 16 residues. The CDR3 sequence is CASSRQTSGGSYEQYF. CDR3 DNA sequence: TGCGCCAGCAGCCGCCAGACTAGCGGGGGCTCCTACGAGCAGTACTTC.

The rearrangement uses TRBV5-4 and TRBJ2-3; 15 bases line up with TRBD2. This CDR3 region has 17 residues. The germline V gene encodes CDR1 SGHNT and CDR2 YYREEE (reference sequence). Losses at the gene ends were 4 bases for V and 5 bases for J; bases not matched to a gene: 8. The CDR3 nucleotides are TGTGCCAGCAGCCGGACTAGCGGGGGGGCCTGGGGAGATACGCAGTATTTT. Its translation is CASSRTSGGAWGDTQYF.